This T cell receptor beta chain is drawn from a study of somatic mutations in cytotoxic T cells in rheumatoid arthritis. Study results and limitations: Compared with age-matched healthy controls, rheumatoid arthritis patients did not differ significantly in CD8+ T-cell clonality.

Method: immunoSEQ multiplex PCR; TCRdb's copy keeps in-frame clones and lacks some. The sample contains 6,000 to 7,500 clones, less than 75% of which appear only once. This clone appeared a single time. Its antigen is not known. Per the germline V gene, CDR1 is SGHVS and CDR2 is FQNEAQ. This CDR3 spans 16 amino acids. J gave up 7 bases and V 5 bases, and 12 bases lay outside the gene matches. This sequence was found in a woman between 50 and 59 years old in good health. V and J are TRBV7-8 and TRBJ1-3, with TRBD1 matching 9 bases. Sequencing input: CD8+ T cells sorted from blood. In DNA, the CDR3 is TGTGCCAGCAGCCGAAGTGGGACAGGGCAAGTGAACACCATATATTTT. The encoded protein is CASSRSGTGQVNTIYF.